Below are 8 T cell receptor beta chains sequenced from a single sample in a study of cytomegalovirus exposure and HLA in healthy donors. Profiled with immunoSEQ multiplex PCR; TCRdb holds only in-frame clones, not every one. The sample yields about 110,000 clones, around 90% seen once. The sequenced material came from PBMCs. The receptor set was obtained from a young woman in good health and CMV-seropositive.

The chain carries TRBV6-1 and TRBJ1-5; D gene ambiguous. The V and J ends lost 7 bases and 2 bases respectively, with 12 bases between them. CDR3 length equals 14 residues. Germline V gene sequence: CDR1 MNHNS, CDR2 SASEGT. CDR3 sequence reads: CASMLAPGNQPQHF. CDR3 in DNA: TGTGCCAGCATGCTGGCACCAGGCAATCAGCCCCAGCATTTT.

The chain carries TRBV27 and TRBJ1-4; tentative D call: TRBD1 (6 bases). V lost 2 bases to trimming and J lost 5 bases, with 9 bases between them. Germline V gene data show CDR1 as MNHEY and CDR2 as SMNVEV (reference sequence). CDR3 size: 14 residues. CDR3 residues: CASSLLRGNEKLFF. The CDR3 DNA reads as TGTGCCAGCAGTTTACTCAGGGGCAATGAAAAACTGTTTTTT.

The chain uses TRBV9 and TRBJ2-1; 8 bases align to TRBD2. The V segment lost 6 bases and the J segment 0 bases; nucleotides outside the gene matches: 5. Per the germline V gene, CDR1 is SGDLS and CDR2 is YYNGEE. The CDR3 contains 15 residues. In DNA, the CDR3 is TGTGCCAGCACCATCGGGGGGGCCTCCTACAATGAGCAGTTCTTC. Amino acids: CASTIGGASYNEQFF.

The count of this clone is one. This sequence joins TRBV9 and TRBJ2-1; TRBD1 matches 10 bases. In germline, CDR1 is SGDLS, CDR2 YYNGEE. The V gene end was trimmed by 2 bases and the J gene end by 7 bases; junction bases not matched to a gene: 12. This CDR3 is 17 amino acids long. The CDR3 coding sequence is TGTGCCAGCAGCGTCCCGGGACAGGGGCCTGGGGGAAATGAGCAGTTCTTC. This encodes CASSVPGQGPGGNEQFF.

The chain couples TRBV11-2 to TRBJ2-5; a possible D gene is TRBD2 (5 bases). V dropped 5 bases and J dropped 4 bases, with 26 bases sitting between them. Germline V gene sequence: CDR1 SGHAT, CDR2 FQNNGV. The CDR3 runs to 18 residues. The CDR3 region has the DNA TGTGCCAGCAGCCCCCGCTTCCTAACGGGGAATAACCGAGAGACCCAGTACTTC. It is translated as CASSPRFLTGNNRETQYF. Combining the CDR3 with reference TRBV11-2 and TRBJ2-5 gives the whole variable domain EAGVAQSPRYKIIEKRQSVAFWCNPISGHATLYWYQQILGQGPKLLIQFQNNGVVDDSQLPKDRFSAERLKGVDSTLKIQPAKLEDSAVYLCASSPRFLTGNNRETQYFGPGTRLLVL.

This chain links TRBV7-8 with TRBJ2-7; maybe TRBD1 (6 bases). The CDR3 runs to 15 residues. V was clipped by 5 bases and J by 4 bases, with 18 bases between them. The V gene's germline CDR1 is SGHVS and CDR2 FQNEAQ. The CDR3 region has the DNA TGTGCCAGCAGCGGGGGCGTTCCTTCGGAATACGAGCAGTACGTC. This encodes CASSGGVPSEYEQYV.

This clone was seen a handful of times. The V call is TRBV9, the J call TRBJ1-1; no reliable D call. V shed 1 base and J shed 1 base, with 8 bases lying between them. This CDR3 has 14 amino acids. Germline assignment: CDR1 SGDLS and CDR2 YYNGEE. The CDR3 loop is CASSVTSENTEAFF. CDR3 sequence (DNA): TGTGCCAGCAGCGTAACGTCAGAGAACACTGAAGCTTTCTTT.

This rearrangement joins TRBV29-1 to TRBJ1-2, with 7 bases fitting TRBD1. The V segment lost 0 bases and the J segment 7 bases; nucleotides outside the gene matches: 5. This CDR3 contains 13 residues. The germline CDR1 and CDR2 sequences are SQVTM and ANQGSEA. The CDR3 sequence is CSVEERDSLGYTF. DNA of the CDR3: TGCAGCGTTGAAGAGCGGGACAGCCTTGGCTACACCTTC.